Reported below is one T cell receptor (beta chain). The time point here: new active TB diagnosis, blood taken before or within 7 days of starting treatment. Profiled with immunoSEQ multiplex PCR; TCRdb holds only in-frame clones, not every one. Among roughly 34,000 clones, more than 75% were seen once, and the ten largest hold about 5%. This record comes from a study of T cells in tuberculosis. Background on the study: A South African cohort included IGRA-negative adolescents, latently infected IGRA-positive adolescents and adults with active tuberculosis.

V was clipped by 4 bases and J by 4 bases; unmatched bases: 3. This CDR3 comprises 13 residues. The V gene's germline CDR1 is MNHNS and CDR2 SASEGT. Sample: PBMCs, taken at tuberculosis diagnosis. The sequence was collected from an adult with tuberculosis. The V and J genes are TRBV6-1 and TRBJ2-7, with 8 positions matching TRBD1. The CDR3 here is CASSVQGAYEQYF. CDR3 nucleotides: TGTGCCAGCAGTGTCCAGGGGGCGTACGAGCAGTACTTC.